The 5 T cell receptor beta chains presented below share a single source sample, sequenced in a study of beta chain features in type 1 diabetes. The investigators reverse transcribed all of the isolated RNA, so they sequenced expressed TCRB transcripts. Sequenced by immunoSEQ multiplex PCR; TCRdb stores in-frame clones only, minus some. In the table there are some 900,000 clones, 15% to 20% of which are singletons. Source material: naive CD4+ T cells from blood. The receptors shown here come from a woman aged 18-35 years in good health.

This clone came up a few times. The J gene is TRBJ2-3, the V gene TRBV7-9, with TRBD1 matching 9 bases. Germline-derived CDR1 and CDR2 are SEHNR and FQNEAQ (reference sequence). The ends lost 3 bases at V and 7 bases at J; junction bases unmatched: 11. The CDR3 extends over 16 amino acids. CDR3: CASSFVRTGVLHTQYF. CDR3 coding DNA: TGTGCCAGCAGCTTCGTAAGGACAGGGGTTCTACATACGCAGTATTTT.

In its sample, this clone was seen a few times. The J gene is TRBJ1-5, the V gene TRBV6-6; TRBD1 matches 8 bases. CDR3 length: 12 residues. Germline V lookup: CDR1 MNHNY, CDR2 SVGAGI (reference sequence). The CDR3 DNA follows: TGTGGGACAGGGAGGATGGATCAGCCCCAGCATTTT. It codes for CGTGRMDQPQHF.

This CDR3 is CASSLIFGQATEAFF. CDR3 coding DNA: TGTGCCAGCAGCTTAATTTTCGGACAGGCCACTGAAGCTTTCTTT. This rearrangement joins TRBV7-9 to TRBJ1-1, with 7 bases that match TRBD1. With V trimmed by 2 bases and J by 4 bases, 7 bases remained unmatched. The CDR3 is 15 amino acids. CDR1 and CDR2 (germline): SEHNR, FQNEAQ (reference sequence).

CDR3 in DNA: TGTGCCAGCAGCTTAGGACCTCGCCAAGAGACCCAGTACTTC. Its protein product is CASSLGPRQETQYF. The rearrangement uses TRBV13 and TRBJ2-7; D ambiguous. The end of the DNA aligns better with TRBJ2-5, so the J call may be wrong. Germline V gene data show CDR1 as PRHDT and CDR2 as FYEKMQ (reference sequence). The CDR3 totals 14 residues.

The chain couples TRBV7-2 to TRBJ2-7; D is unresolved. This CDR3 is 15 amino acids long. V shed 2 bases and J shed 0 bases, with 11 bases lying between them. The germline V gene encodes CDR1 SGHTA and CDR2 FQGNSA. CDR3 protein: CASSLSSVLSYEQYF. The CDR3 DNA sequence: TGTGCCAGCAGCTTAAGCAGCGTTCTCTCCTACGAGCAGTACTTC.